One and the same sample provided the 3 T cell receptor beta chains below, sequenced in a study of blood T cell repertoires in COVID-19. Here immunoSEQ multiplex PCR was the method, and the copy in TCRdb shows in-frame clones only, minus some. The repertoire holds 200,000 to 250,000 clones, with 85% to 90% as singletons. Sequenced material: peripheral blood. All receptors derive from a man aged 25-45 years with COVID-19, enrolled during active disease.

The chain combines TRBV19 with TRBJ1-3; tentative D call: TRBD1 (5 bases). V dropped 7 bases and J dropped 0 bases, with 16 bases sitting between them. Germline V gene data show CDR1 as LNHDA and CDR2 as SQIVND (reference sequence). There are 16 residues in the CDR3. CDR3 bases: TGTGCCAGTACCCCAGCGGGACGGTTCTCTGGAAACACCATATATTTT. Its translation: CASTPAGRFSGNTIYF.

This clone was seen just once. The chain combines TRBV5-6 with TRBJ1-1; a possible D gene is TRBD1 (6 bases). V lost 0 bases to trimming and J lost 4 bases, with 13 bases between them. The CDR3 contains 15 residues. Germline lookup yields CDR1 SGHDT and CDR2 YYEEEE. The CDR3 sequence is CASSLARTVGTEAFF. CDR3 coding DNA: TGTGCCAGCAGCTTGGCCCGGACAGTGGGCACTGAAGCTTTCTTT.

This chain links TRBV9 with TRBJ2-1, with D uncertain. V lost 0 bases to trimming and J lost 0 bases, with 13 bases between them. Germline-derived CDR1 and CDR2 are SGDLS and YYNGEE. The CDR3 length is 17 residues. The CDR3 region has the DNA TGTGCCAGCAGCGTAGTAGGCAGGATTAGCTCCTACAATGAGCAGTTCTTC. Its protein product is CASSVVGRISSYNEQFF.